The sequence of this T cell receptor beta chain was determined in a study of blood T cell repertoires in COVID-19. Study-level background: Collection of acute and convalescent COVID-19 samples took place in the United States, Italy and Spain. The analysed material was cDNA or gDNA that came from T cells, B-cell-depleted T cells, or PBMCs.

Produced via immunoSEQ multiplex PCR; TCRdb's table is partial and in-frame only. The sample holds some 290,000 clones; roughly 90% are singletons and the top ten take around 3.9%. Germline CDR1 SQVTM, CDR2 ANQGSEA. V gave up 5 bases and J gave up 6 bases; unmatched junction bases: 7. The CDR3 is 14 residues long. Residents of over 20 US areas, aged roughly 18 to 90 years, made up the participants. Participants had their cohort set by participant-reported clinical history. This clone appeared once. The source material was PBMCs or T cells enriched from blood (not recorded which). V gene TRBV29-1 combines with J gene TRBJ2-3, with 11 nucleotides matching TRBD2. The TCR sequence derives from a young woman who had been exposed to COVID-19. The CDR3 is CSVTLAGGGDTQYF. The CDR3 nucleotides read TGCAGCGTTACCCTAGCGGGGGGAGGGGATACGCAGTATTTT.